Listed below are T cell receptor beta chains from one sample, sequenced in a study of graft-versus-host responses after intestinal transplantation. These receptors lack a known antigen. Only in-frame clones appear in the TCRdb table, and some are missing; sequencing was by immunoSEQ multiplex PCR. The sample gives 90,000 to 130,000 clones, roughly nine tenths of which show up once; about 0.25% is in the top ten. Here the sequenced sample was unstimulated CD4+ T cells sorted from spleen or lymph node cells, taken before transplant. All receptors derive from a human donor who was the organ donor for an intestinal transplant. CDR3s include the opening cysteine and the closing phenylalanine or tryptophan. The D gene is left open where the match is weak. Size is stated for part of the rows, as once, few or many counts, or as a class when the clone is expanded.

abundance	d_gene	len	v_gene	j_gene	CDR3aa	CDR3nt
.	TRBD1	15	TRBV5-4	TRBJ2-7	CASSQGQKNSYEQYF	TGTGCCAGCAGCCAGGGACAGAAGAACTCCTACGAGCAGTACTTC
.	.	14	TRBV6-6	TRBJ2-7	CASSYPGKLYEQYF	TGTGCCAGCAGTTACCCCGGGAAACTCTACGAGCAGTACTTC
.	TRBD2	15	TRBV7-2	TRBJ2-3	CASSLTSGSTDTQYF	TGTGCCAGCAGCTTAACTAGCGGGAGCACAGATACGCAGTATTTT
.	.	14	TRBV7-2	TRBJ1-2	CASRPTGRDYGYTF	TGTGCCAGCAGACCTACTGGGAGGGACTATGGCTACACCTTC
.	.	13	TRBV10-3	TRBJ1-1	CAISESPEIEAFF	TGTGCCATCAGTGAGTCGCCAGAAATTGAAGCTTTCTTT
.	TRBD2	12	TRBV7-2	TRBJ2-1	CASRRERAEQFF	TGTGCCAGCAGGCGGGAGCGAGCTGAGCAGTTCTTC
.	TRBD1	12	TRBV10-3	TRBJ1-2	CAISRDRGGYTF	TGTGCCATCAGCCGAGACAGGGGAGGCTACACCTTC
.	TRBD2	13	TRBV5-4	TRBJ2-7	CASSLGLAGEQYF	TGTGCCAGCAGCCTCGGACTAGCGGGCGAGCAGTACTTC
.	TRBD2	15	TRBV28	TRBJ2-3	CASSYSGRSTDTQYF	TGTGCCAGCAGTTATAGCGGGAGGAGCACAGATACGCAGTATTTT
.	TRBD1	15	TRBV6-1	TRBJ1-1	CASRGTGVGYTEAFF	TGTGCCAGCAGGGGTACAGGGGTAGGGTACACTGAAGCTTTCTTT
.	TRBD2	18	TRBV5-1	TRBJ2-1	CASSYAGTSGRRGNEQFF	TGCGCCAGCAGCTACGCCGGGACTAGCGGGAGGAGGGGTAATGAGCAGTTCTTC
.	.	15	TRBV2	TRBJ1-2	CASSEAPGRGYGYTF	TGTGCCAGCAGTGAAGCCCCGGGTAGGGGCTATGGCTACACCTTC
once	TRBD2	15	TRBV28	TRBJ2-3	CASSPPGTKRDTQYF	TGTGCCAGCAGCCCCCCGGGGACTAAGAGGGATACGCAGTATTTT
.	TRBD2	16	TRBV6-6	TRBJ2-4	CASSDRAGLARDIQYF	TGTGCCAGCAGCGACCGAGCGGGATTGGCCCGAGACATTCAGTACTTC
.	TRBD1	14	TRBV5-1	TRBJ1-2	CASSLPGQSYGYTF	TGCGCCAGCAGCCTGCCGGGACAGTCTTATGGCTACACCTTC
.	.	13	TRBV19	TRBJ1-1	CASNGGQDTEAFF	TGTGCCAGTAACGGGGGGCAGGACACTGAAGCTTTCTTT
.	.	15	TRBV5-1	TRBJ1-1	CASSLAGSVNTEAFF	TGCGCCAGCAGCTTGGCCGGCAGCGTGAACACTGAAGCTTTCTTT
.	.	14	TRBV4-2	TRBJ2-5	CASSQGGLAETQYF	TGTGCCAGCAGCCAAGGGGGACTCGCAGAGACCCAGTACTTC